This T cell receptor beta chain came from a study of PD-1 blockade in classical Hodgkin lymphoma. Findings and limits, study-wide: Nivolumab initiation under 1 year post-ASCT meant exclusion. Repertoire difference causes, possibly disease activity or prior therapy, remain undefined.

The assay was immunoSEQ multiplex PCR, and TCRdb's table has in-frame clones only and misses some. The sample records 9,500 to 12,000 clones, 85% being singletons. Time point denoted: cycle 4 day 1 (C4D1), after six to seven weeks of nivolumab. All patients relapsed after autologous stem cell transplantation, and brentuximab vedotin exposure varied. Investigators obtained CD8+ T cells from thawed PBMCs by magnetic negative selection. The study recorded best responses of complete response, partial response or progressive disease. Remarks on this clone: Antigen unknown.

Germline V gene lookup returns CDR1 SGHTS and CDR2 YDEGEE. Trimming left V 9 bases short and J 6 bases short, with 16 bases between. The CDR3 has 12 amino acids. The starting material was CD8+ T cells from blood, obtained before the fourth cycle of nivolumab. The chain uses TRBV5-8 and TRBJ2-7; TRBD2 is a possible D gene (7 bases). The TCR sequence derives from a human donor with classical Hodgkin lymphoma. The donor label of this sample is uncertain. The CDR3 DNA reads TGTGCCACCGCCCGGGGGGCGGCCGAGCAGTACTTC. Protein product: CATARGAAEQYF.